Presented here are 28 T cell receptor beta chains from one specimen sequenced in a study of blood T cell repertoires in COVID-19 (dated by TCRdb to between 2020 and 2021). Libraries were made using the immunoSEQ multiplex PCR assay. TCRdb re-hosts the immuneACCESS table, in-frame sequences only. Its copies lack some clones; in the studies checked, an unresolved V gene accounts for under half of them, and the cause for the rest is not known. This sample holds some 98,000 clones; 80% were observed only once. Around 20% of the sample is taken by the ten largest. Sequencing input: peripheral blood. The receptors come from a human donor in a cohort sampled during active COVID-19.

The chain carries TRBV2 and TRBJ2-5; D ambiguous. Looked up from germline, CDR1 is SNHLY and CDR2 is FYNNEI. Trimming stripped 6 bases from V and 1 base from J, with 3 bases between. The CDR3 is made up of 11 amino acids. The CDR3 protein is CASSLQETQYF. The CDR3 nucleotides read TGTGCCAGCAGCCTCCAAGAGACCCAGTACTTC.

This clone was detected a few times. The CDR3 here is CASDLRVKGELFF. The DNA of the CDR3 is TGTGCCAGCGATTTGCGAGTTAAGGGGGAACTGTTTTTT. The chain employs TRBV27 and TRBJ1-4; D is possibly TRBD1 (6 bases). The CDR3 runs to 13 residues. Germline CDR1 and CDR2: MNHEY and SMNVEV (reference sequence). With 8 bases removed from V and 12 bases from J, the gap between germline ends came to 19 bases.

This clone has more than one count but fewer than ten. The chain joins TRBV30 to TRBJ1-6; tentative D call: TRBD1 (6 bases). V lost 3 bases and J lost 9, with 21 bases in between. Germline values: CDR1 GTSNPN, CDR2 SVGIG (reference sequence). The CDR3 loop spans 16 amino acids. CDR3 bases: TGTGCCTGGAGGAGCAGGGGAGCGGCGGGTCGTTCACCCCTCCACTTT. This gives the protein CAWRSRGAAGRSPLHF.

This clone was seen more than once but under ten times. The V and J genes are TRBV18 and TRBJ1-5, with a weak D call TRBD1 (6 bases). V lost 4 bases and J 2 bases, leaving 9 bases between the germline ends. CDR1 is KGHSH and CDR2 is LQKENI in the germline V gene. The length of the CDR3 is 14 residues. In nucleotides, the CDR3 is TGTGCCAGCTCACTTAACAGGGGCAATCAGCCCCAGCATTTT. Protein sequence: CASSLNRGNQPQHF.

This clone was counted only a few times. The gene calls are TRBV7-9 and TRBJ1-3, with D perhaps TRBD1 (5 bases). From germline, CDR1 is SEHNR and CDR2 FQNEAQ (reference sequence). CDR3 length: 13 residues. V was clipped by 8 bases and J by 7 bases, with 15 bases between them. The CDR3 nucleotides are TGTGCCAGCGACAGCTGGCCGTTGAACACCATATATTTT. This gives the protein CASDSWPLNTIYF. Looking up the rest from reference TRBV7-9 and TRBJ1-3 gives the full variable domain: DTGVSQNPRHKITKRGQNVTFRCDPISEHNRLYWYRQTLGQGPEFLTYFQNEAQLEKSRLLSDRFSAERPKGSFSTLEIQRTEQGDSAMYLCASDSWPLNTIYFGEGSWLTVV.

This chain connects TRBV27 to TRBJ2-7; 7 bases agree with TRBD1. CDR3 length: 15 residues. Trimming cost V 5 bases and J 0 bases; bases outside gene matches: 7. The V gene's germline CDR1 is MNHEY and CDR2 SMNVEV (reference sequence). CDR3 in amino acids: CASSIGTDISYEQYF. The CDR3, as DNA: TGTGCCAGCAGTATCGGGACAGACATCTCCTACGAGCAGTACTTC.

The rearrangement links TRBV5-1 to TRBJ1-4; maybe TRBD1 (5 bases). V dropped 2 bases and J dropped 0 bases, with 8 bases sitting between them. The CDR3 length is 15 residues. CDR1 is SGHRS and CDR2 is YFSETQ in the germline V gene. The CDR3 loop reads CASSFRGATNEKLFF. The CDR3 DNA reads TGCGCCAGCAGCTTCCGGGGGGCAACTAATGAAAAACTGTTTTTT.

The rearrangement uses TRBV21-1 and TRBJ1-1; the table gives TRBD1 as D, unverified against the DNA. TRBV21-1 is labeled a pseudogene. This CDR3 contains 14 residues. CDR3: CASGPEGAKTEAFF. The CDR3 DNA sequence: TGTGCCAGCGGGCCCGAGGGGGCGAAAACTGAAGCTTTCTTT.

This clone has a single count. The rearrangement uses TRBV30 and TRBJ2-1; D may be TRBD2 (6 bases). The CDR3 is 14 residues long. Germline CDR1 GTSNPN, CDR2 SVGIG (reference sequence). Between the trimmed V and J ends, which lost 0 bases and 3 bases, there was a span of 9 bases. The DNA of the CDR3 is TGTGCCTGGAGTGTATCGGACTACTACAATGAGCAGTTCTTC. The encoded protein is CAWSVSDYYNEQFF.

This chain's CDR3 is CASSLAVSGGETYEQYF. The CDR3 DNA follows: TGCGCCAGCAGCTTGGCCGTCTCCGGGGGTGAGACCTACGAGCAGTACTTC. The chain uses TRBV5-1 and TRBJ2-7; D may be TRBD2 (6 bases). The CDR3 is 17 amino acids. V lost 0 bases, J lost 2 bases, and 18 bases lay in between. Germline CDR1 SGHRS, CDR2 YFSETQ.

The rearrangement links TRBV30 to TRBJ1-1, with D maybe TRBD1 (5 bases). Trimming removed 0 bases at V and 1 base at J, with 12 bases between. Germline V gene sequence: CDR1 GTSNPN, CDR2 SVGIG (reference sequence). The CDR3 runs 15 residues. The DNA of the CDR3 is TGTGCCTGGAGTGTAAGGGGAAGGCCGAACACTGAAGCTTTCTTT. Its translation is CAWSVRGRPNTEAFF.

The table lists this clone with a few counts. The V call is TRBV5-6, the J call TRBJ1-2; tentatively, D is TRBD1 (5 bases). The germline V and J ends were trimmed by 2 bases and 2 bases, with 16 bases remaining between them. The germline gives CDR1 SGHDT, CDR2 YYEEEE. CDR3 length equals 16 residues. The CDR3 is CASSFWGAGRNYGYTF. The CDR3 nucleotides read TGTGCCAGCAGCTTTTGGGGAGCAGGGAGGAACTATGGCTACACCTTC.

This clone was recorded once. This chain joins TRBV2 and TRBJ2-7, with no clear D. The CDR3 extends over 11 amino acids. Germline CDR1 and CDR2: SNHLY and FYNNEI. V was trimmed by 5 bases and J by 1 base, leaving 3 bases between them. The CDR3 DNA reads TGTGCCAGCAGTCAATCCTACGAGCAGTACTTC. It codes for CASSQSYEQYF.

In DNA form, the CDR3 reads TGTGCCAGCAGCGCCGCTCTGCAGGCTGGGGCCAACGTCCTGACTTTC. It is translated as CASSAALQAGANVLTF. The chain is built from TRBV9 and TRBJ2-6; D call uncertain. V was cut by 3 bases and J by 2 bases, with 12 bases left in between. The CDR3 has 16 residues. Germline CDR1 SGDLS, CDR2 YYNGEE. Based on the CDR3 plus reference TRBV9 and TRBJ2-6, the full variable domain is DSGVTQTPKHLITATGQRVTLRCSPRSGDLSVYWYQQSLDQGLQFLIQYYNGEERAKGNILERFSAQQFPDLHSELNLSSLELGDSALYFCASSAALQAGANVLTFGAGSRLTVL.

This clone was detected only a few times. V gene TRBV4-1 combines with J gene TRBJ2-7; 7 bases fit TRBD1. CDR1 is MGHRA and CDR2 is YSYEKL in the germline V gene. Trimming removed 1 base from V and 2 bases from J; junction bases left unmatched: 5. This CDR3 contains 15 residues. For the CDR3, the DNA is TGCGCCAGCAGCCAAGTATCGGGACAGACCTACGAGCAGTACTTC. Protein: CASSQVSGQTYEQYF.

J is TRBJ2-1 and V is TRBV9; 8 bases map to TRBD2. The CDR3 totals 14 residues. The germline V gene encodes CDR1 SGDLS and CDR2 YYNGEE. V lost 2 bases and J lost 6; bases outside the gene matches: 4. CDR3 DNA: TGTGCCAGCAGCGTCGGGGGGGCTCTCAATGAGCAGTTCTTC. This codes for CASSVGGALNEQFF.

The CDR3 DNA reads TGTGCCAGCAGTTCCCAGGGGTTAACTAATGAAAAACTGTTTTTT. Encoded protein: CASSSQGLTNEKLFF. The chain recombines TRBV27 with TRBJ1-4; D perhaps matches TRBD1 (6 bases). Germline loops: CDR1 MNHEY, CDR2 SMNVEV (reference sequence). CDR3 length: 15 residues. With 4 bases removed from V and 1 base from J, the gap between germline ends came to 10 bases.

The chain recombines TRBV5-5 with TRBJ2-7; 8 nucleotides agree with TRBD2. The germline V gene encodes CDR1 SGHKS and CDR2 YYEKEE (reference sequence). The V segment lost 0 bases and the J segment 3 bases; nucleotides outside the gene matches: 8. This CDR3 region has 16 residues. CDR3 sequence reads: CASSLGTSPHLYEQYF. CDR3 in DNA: TGTGCCAGCAGCTTGGGGACTAGCCCGCACCTCTACGAGCAGTACTTC.

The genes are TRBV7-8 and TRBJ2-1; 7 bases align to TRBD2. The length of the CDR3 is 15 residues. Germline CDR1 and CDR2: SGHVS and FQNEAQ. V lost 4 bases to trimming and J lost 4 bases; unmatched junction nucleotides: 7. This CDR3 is CASSSSGVGYNEQFF. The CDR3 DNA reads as TGTGCCAGCAGCTCAAGCGGGGTGGGTTACAATGAGCAGTTCTTC.

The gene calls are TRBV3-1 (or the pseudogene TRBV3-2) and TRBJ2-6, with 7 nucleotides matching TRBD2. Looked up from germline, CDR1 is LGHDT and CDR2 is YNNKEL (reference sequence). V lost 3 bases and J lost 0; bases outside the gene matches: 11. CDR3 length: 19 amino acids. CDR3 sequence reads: CASSHHKTSRVSGANVLTF. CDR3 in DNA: TGTGCCAGCAGCCATCATAAGACTAGCCGCGTCTCTGGGGCCAACGTCCTGACTTTC.

Here the CDR3 reads CASSLRQGASGELFF. CDR3 nucleotides: TGTGCCAGCAGCTTGCGACAGGGGGCCTCCGGGGAGCTGTTTTTT. V usage is TRBV5-5 and J usage is TRBJ2-2; 10 nucleotides align to TRBD1. The CDR3 has 15 amino acids. V lost 1 base and J lost 6; bases outside the gene matches: 3. Germline CDR1 reads SGHKS; CDR2 reads YYEKEE (reference sequence).

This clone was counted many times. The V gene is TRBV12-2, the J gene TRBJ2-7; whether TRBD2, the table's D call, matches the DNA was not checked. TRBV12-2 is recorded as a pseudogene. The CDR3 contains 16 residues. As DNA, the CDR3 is TGTGCAAGTCGCTTAGTCGATAGAGTGTTTATCGGCGAGCAGTACTTC. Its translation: CASRLVDRVFIGEQYF.

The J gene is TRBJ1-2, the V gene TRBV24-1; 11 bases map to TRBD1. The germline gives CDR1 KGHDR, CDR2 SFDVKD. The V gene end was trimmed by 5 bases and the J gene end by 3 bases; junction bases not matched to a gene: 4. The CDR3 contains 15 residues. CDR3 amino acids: CATSGTGGDDYGYTF. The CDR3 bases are TGTGCCACCAGTGGGACAGGGGGCGACGACTATGGCTACACCTTC.

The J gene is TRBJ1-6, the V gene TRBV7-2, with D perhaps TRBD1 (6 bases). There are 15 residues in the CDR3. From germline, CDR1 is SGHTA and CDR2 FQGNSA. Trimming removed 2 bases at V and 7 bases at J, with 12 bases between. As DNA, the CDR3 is TGTGCCAGCAGCTTAAAGGGGACACTGAATTCACCCCTCCACTTT. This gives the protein CASSLKGTLNSPLHF.

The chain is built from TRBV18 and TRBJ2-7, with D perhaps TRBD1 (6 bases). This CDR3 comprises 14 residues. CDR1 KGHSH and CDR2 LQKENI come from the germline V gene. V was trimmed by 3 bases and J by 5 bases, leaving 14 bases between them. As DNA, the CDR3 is TGTGCCAGCTCACCCGTACAGGGTGCCAACGAGCAGTACTTC. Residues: CASSPVQGANEQYF.

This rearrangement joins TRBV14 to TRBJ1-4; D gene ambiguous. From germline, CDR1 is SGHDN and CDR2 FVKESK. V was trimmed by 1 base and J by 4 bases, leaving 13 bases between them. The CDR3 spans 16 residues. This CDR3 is CASSQGLAVLNEKLFF. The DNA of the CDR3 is TGTGCCAGCAGCCAAGGCTTGGCCGTCCTTAATGAAAAACTGTTTTTT. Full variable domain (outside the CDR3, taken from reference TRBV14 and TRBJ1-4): EAGVTQFPSHSVIEKGQTVTLRCDPISGHDNLYWYRRVMGKEIKFLLHFVKESKQDESGMPNNRFLAERTGGTYSTLKVQPAELEDSGVYFCASSQGLAVLNEKLFFGSGTQLSVL.

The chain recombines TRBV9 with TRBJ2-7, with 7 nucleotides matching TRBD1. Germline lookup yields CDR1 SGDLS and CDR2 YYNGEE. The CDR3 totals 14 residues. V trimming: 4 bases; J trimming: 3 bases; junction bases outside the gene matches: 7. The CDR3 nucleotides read TGTGCCAGCAGCCCCCGACAGGGTCTCTACGAGCAGTACTTC. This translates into CASSPRQGLYEQYF.

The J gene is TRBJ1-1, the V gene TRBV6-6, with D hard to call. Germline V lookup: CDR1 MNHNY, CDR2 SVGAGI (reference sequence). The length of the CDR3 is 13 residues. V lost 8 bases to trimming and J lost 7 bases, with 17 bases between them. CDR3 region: CASGEDRRIEAFF. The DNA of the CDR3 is TGTGCCAGCGGGGAGGACCGGCGGATTGAAGCTTTCTTT.